The 10 T cell receptor beta chains given below trace back to one sample, sequenced in a study of T cells in women clearing cervical HPV infection. Clones were read by immunoSEQ multiplex PCR, and TCRdb kept only the in-frame ones, dropping some. The table for this sample gives about 45,000 clones. Sample: blood buffy coat. These receptors were collected from a woman aged 18 to 75 with a cervical HPV16 infection that either progressed to CIN3+ or cleared (not recorded which).

Notes on this clone: Read coverage stops 3 residues before the CDR3 terminus; the germline J gene supplies the remainder. The chain couples TRBV5-1 to TRBJ2-5; 8 bases fit TRBD1. Trimming cost V 1 base and J 5 bases; bases outside gene matches: 4. The CDR3 runs to 14 residues. The germline CDR1 and CDR2 sequences are SGHRS and YFSETQ. The DNA read from the CDR3 is TGCGCCAGCAGCTTGCAGGGGGCGCGGGAGACC. This sequence encodes CASSLQGARET. The whole CDR3 sequence reads CASSLQGARETQYF.

As to this clone: The read stops 3 residues short of the end of the CDR3; the missing end is completed from the germline J gene. The chain combines TRBV12-3 or TRBV12-4 with TRBJ1-2, with D possibly being TRBD1 (5 bases). V gave up 5 bases and J gave up 5 bases, with 9 bases separating them. This CDR3 has 12 residues. Incomplete CDR3 DNA: TGTGCCAGCAGTGGGGGGGATTATGGC. Amino acids: CASSGGDYG. The full CDR3 reads CASSGGDYGYTF.

About this clone: The read gets to within 3 residues of the CDR3 end, and the germline J gene fills in the rest. The V gene is TRBV10-1, the J gene TRBJ2-7; tentative D call: TRBD1 (5 bases). This CDR3 comprises 14 residues. The germline V and J ends were trimmed by 5 bases and 2 bases, with 13 bases remaining between them. CDR1 and CDR2 from the germline V gene are WNHNN and SYGVQD (reference sequence). The CDR3 loop is CASSPSRAPYEQYF. The DNA read from the CDR3 is TGCGCCAGCAGTCCATCCAGGGCCCCCTACGAG.

With respect to this clone: Coverage ceases 3 residues before the CDR3 finishes, and the germline J gene fills in the end. The V gene is TRBV5-1, the J gene TRBJ1-6; perhaps TRBD1 as D (5 bases). The CDR3 spans 15 residues. V gave up 0 bases and J gave up 7 bases, with 11 bases separating them. Germline values: CDR1 SGHRS, CDR2 YFSETQ. CDR3 protein: CASSLAAGPNSPLHF. The part of the CDR3 DNA that was read is TGCGCCAGCAGCTTGGCAGCAGGGCCCAATTCACCC.

Regarding this clone: The read is 3 residues too short to cover the CDR3 end, so that end is filled in from the germline J gene. This chain connects TRBV20-1 to TRBJ1-4, with D possibly matching TRBD1 (6 bases). Per the germline V gene, CDR1 is DFQATT and CDR2 is SNEGSKA (reference sequence). With 0 bases removed from V and 6 bases from J, the gap between germline ends came to 14 bases. CDR3 length: 15 amino acids. The CDR3 reads CSARDWAGVDEKLFF. Incomplete CDR3 DNA: TGCAGTGCTAGAGATTGGGCAGGGGTGGATGAAAAA.

As for this clone: The CDR3 end falls 3 residues outside the read, so it is completed with the germline J gene. The V gene is TRBV23-1, the J gene TRBJ2-7; 8 bases are shared with TRBD1. TRBV23-1 is marked as an open reading frame, function uncertain. V gave up 2 bases and J gave up 5 bases; unmatched junction bases: 8. The CDR3 is 15 residues long. CDR3 loop: CASSQPRGQANEQYF. Partial CDR3 DNA: TGCGCCAGCAGTCAACCGCGGGGACAGGCGAACGAG.

With regard to this clone: The read gets to within 3 residues of the CDR3 end, and the germline J gene fills in the rest. The chain has TRBV20-1 and TRBJ1-6, with D maybe TRBD1 (6 bases). Germline assignment: CDR1 DFQATT and CDR2 SNEGSKA (reference sequence). The CDR3 runs 15 residues. Between the trimmed V and J ends, which lost 1 base and 0 bases, there was a span of 7 bases. CDR3 loop: CSARARGSYNSPLHF. Incomplete CDR3 DNA: TGCAGTGCTAGAGCCAGGGGCTCCTATAATTCACCC.

As regards this clone: The read falls 3 residues short of the CDR3 end, and the missing part is taken from the germline J gene. This chain connects TRBV6-2 or TRBV6-3 to TRBJ1-6; D might be TRBD1 (6 bases). Trimming stripped 4 bases from V and 3 bases from J, with 10 bases between. The CDR3 totals 15 residues. Germline values: CDR1 MNHEY, CDR2 SVGEGT. This chain's CDR3 is CASSSADSYNSPLHF. The CDR3 bases that were read are TGTGCCAGCAGTTCCGCGGACAGCTATAATTCACCC.

A note on this clone: The read halts 3 residues ahead of the CDR3 end, with the missing end drawn from the germline J gene. This rearrangement joins TRBV7-8 to TRBJ2-6, with 7 bases that match TRBD1. This CDR3 comprises 17 residues. The V segment lost 8 bases and the J segment 0 bases; nucleotides outside the gene matches: 10. Germline V CDR1 and CDR2: SGHVS, FQNEAQ. CDR3 DNA (partial): TGTGCCAGCCCCGGGACAGAGATCTACTCTGGGGCCAACGTC. This encodes CASPGTEIYSGANV. In full, the CDR3 is CASPGTEIYSGANVLTF.

A word on this clone: The read is 3 residues too short to cover the CDR3 end, so that end is filled in from the germline J gene. The chain uses TRBV10-3 and TRBJ2-7, with 7 bases matching TRBD2. Trimming took 10 bases from V and 6 from J; bases not matched to a gene: 12. The CDR3 loop spans 13 amino acids. The germline V gene has CDR1 ENHRY and CDR2 SYGVKD. The CDR3 sequence: CATRGLVLGEQYF. The DNA read from the CDR3 is TGTGCCACTCGCGGACTAGTCTTGGGCGAG.